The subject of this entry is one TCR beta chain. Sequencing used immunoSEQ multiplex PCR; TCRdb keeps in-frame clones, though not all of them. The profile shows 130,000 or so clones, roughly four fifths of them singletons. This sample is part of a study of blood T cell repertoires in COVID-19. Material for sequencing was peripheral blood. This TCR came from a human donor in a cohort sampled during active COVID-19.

Here the CDR3 reads CASSPSWSPSDEQYF. In nucleotides, the CDR3 is TGCGCCAGCAGCCCGTCCTGGAGTCCCTCGGACGAGCAGTACTTC. The V and J genes are TRBV4-1 and TRBJ2-7; no firm D call. With 4 bases removed from V and 5 bases from J, the gap between germline ends came to 18 bases. The CDR3 has 15 residues. Germline loops: CDR1 MGHRA, CDR2 YSYEKL.